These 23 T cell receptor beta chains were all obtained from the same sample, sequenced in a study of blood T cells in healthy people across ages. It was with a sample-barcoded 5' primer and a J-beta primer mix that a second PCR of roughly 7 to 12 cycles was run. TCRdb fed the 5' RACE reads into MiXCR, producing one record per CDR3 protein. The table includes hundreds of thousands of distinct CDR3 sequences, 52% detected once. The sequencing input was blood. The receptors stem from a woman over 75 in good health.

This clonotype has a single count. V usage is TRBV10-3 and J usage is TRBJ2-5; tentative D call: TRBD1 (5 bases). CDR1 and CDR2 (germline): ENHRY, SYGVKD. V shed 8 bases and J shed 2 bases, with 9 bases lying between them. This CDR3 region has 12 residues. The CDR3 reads CAILDNQETQYF. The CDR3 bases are TGTGCCATCCTGGACAATCAAGAGACCCAGTACTTC.

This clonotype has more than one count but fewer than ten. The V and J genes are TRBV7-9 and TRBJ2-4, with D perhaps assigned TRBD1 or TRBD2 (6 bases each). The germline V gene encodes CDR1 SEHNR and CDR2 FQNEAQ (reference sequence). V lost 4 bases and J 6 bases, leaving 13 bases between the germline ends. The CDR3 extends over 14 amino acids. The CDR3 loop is CASSSGAFGNIQYF. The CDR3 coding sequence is TGTGCCAGCAGCTCGGGGGCCTTCGGAAACATTCAGTACTTC.

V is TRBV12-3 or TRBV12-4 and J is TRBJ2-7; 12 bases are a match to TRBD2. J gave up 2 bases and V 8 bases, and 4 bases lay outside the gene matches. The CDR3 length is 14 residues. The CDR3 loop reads CASCLAGGAYEQYF. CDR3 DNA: TGTGCCAGCTGCCTAGCGGGAGGGGCCTACGAGCAGTACTTC.

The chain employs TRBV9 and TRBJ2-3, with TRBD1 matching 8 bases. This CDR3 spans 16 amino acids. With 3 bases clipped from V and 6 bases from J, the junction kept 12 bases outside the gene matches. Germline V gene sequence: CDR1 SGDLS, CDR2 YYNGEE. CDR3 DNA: TGTGCCAGCAGCGCACTTGACAGGGGAGTGTCGGATACGCAGTATTTT. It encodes CASSALDRGVSDTQYF. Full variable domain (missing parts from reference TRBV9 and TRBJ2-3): DSGVTQTPKHLITATGQRVTLRCSPRSGDLSVYWYQQSLDQGLQFLIQYYNGEERAKGNILERFSAQQFPDLHSELNLSSLELGDSALYFCASSALDRGVSDTQYFGPGTRLTVL.

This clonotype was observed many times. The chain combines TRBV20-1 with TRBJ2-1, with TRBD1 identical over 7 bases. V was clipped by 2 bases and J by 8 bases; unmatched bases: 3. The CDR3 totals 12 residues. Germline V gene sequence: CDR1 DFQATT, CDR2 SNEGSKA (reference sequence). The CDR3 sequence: CSARPGGDEQFF. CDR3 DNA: TGCAGTGCTAGACCAGGGGGTGATGAGCAGTTCTTC.

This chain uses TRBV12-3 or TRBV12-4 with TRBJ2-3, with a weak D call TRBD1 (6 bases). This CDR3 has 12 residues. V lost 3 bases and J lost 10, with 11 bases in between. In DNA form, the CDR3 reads TGTGCCAGCAGTTTTGGGGGCAGTGCGCAGTATTTT. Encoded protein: CASSFGGSAQYF.

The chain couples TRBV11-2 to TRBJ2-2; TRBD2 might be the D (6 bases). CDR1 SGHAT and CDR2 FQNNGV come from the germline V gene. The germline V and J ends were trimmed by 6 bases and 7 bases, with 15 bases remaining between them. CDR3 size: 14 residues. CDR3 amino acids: CASREGSLGGELFF. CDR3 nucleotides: TGTGCCAGCAGGGAGGGGTCTCTTGGCGGGGAGCTGTTTTTT. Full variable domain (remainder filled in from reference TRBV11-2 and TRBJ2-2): EAGVAQSPRYKIIEKRQSVAFWCNPISGHATLYWYQQILGQGPKLLIQFQNNGVVDDSQLPKDRFSAERLKGVDSTLKIQPAKLEDSAVYLCASREGSLGGELFFGEGSRLTVL.

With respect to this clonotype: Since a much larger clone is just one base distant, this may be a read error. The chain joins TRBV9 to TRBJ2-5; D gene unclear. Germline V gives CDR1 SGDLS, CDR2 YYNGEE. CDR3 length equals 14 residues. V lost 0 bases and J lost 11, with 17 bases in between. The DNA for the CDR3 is TGTGCCAGCAGCGTAGACTTCCGCGGCAATGAGCAGTACTTC. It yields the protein CASSVDFRGNEQYF.

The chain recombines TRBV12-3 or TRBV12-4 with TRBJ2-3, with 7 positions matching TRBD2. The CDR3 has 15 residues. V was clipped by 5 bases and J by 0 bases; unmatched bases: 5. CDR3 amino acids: CASSGMGGSTDTQYF. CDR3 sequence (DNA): TGTGCCAGCAGTGGGATGGGAGGGAGCACAGATACGCAGTATTTT.

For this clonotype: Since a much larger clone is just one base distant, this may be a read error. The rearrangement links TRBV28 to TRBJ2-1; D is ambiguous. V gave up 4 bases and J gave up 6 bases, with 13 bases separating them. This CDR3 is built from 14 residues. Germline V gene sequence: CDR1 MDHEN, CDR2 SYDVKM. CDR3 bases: TGTGCCAGCAGTTATGGAAGGATTCCCAATGAGCAGTTCTTC. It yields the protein CASSYGRIPNEQFF.

This chain's CDR3 is CASSLLPGQQETQYF. The CDR3 DNA follows: TGCGCCAGCAGCTTGCTTCCGGGACAGCAAGAGACCCAGTACTTC. The rearrangement uses TRBV5-1 and TRBJ2-5; 7 nucleotides line up with TRBD1. The V and J ends lost 1 base and 2 bases, in that order; junction bases with no gene match: 5. This CDR3 comprises 15 residues. The germline V gene has CDR1 SGHRS and CDR2 YFSETQ.

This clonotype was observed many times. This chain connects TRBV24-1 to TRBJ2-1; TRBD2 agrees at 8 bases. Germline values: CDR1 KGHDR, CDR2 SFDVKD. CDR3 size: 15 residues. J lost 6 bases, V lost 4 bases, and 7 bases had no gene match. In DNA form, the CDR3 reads TGTGCCACCAGTGAGACCGGGACTAGTACCAATGAGCAGTTCTTC. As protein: CATSETGTSTNEQFF.

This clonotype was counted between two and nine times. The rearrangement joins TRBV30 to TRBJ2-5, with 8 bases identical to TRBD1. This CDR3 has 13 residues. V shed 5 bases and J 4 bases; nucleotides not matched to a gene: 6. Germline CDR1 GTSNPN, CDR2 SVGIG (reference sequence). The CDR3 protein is CAWDRGLGETQYF. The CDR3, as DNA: TGTGCCTGGGACAGGGGTTTGGGAGAGACCCAGTACTTC.

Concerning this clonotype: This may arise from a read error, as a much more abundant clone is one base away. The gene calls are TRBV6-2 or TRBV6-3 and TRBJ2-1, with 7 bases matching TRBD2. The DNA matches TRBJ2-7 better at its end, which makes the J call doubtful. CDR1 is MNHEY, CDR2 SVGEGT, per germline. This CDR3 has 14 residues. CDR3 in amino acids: CASSSSGTYNEQYF. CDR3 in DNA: TGTGCCAGCAGTTCAAGCGGGACCTACAATGAGCAGTACTTC.

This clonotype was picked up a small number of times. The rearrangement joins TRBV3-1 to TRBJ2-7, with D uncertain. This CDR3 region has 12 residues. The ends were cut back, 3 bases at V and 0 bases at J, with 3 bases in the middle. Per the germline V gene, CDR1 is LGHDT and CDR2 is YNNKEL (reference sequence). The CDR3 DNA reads TGTGCCAGCAGCCAGCACTCCTACGAGCAGTACTTC. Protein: CASSQHSYEQYF.

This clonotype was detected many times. Written as DNA, the CDR3 is TGCAGTGCTAGCGAACGACAGAGACTGAAGCAGTACTTC. This translates into CSASERQRLKQYF. The chain recombines TRBV20-1 with TRBJ2-7; tentatively, D is TRBD1 (5 bases). Germline CDR1 and CDR2: DFQATT and SNEGSKA (reference sequence). V lost 3 bases and J 8 bases, leaving 17 bases between the germline ends. The CDR3 consists of 13 residues.

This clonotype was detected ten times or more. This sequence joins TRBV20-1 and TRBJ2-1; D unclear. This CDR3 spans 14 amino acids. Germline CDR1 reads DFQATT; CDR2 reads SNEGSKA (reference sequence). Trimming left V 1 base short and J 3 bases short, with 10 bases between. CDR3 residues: CSARALDHYNEQFF. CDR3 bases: TGCAGTGCTAGAGCTCTAGACCACTACAATGAGCAGTTCTTC.

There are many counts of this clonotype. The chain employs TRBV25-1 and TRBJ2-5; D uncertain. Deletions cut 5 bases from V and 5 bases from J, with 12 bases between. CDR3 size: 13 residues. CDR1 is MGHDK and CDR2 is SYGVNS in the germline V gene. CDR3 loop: CASSRVTGETQYF. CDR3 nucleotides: TGTGCCAGCAGTCGGGTGACCGGGGAGACCCAGTACTTC.

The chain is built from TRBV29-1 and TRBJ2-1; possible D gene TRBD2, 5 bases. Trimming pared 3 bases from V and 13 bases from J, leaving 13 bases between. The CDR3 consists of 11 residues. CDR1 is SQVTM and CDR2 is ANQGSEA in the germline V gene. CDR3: CSVEAGHSQFF. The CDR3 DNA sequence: TGCAGCGTTGAGGCGGGTCACTCCCAGTTCTTC.

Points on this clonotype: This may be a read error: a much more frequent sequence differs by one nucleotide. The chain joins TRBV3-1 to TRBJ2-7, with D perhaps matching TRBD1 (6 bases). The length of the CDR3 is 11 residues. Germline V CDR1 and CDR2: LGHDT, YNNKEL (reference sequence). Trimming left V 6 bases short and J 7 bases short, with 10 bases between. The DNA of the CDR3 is TGTGCCAGCAGGGACAGCAATGAGCAGTACTTC. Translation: CASRDSNEQYF.

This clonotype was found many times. This CDR3 reads CASDRGLNEQFF. DNA of the CDR3: TGTGCCAGCGACAGGGGGCTCAATGAGCAGTTCTTC. The V gene is TRBV5-5, the J gene TRBJ2-1; 10 bases are a match to TRBD1. The CDR3 covers 12 residues. V lost 7 bases to trimming and J lost 6 bases; unmatched junction nucleotides: 1. Germline loops: CDR1 SGHKS, CDR2 YYEKEE (reference sequence).

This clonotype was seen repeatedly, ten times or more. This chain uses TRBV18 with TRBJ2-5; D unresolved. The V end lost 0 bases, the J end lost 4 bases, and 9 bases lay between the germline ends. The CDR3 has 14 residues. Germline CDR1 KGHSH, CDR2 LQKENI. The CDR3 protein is CASSPPSTVETQYF. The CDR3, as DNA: TGTGCCAGCTCACCACCGTCTACTGTAGAGACCCAGTACTTC.

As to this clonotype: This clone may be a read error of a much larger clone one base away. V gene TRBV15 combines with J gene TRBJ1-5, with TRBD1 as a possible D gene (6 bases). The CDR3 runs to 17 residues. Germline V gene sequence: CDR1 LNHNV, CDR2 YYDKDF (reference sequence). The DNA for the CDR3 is TGTGCCACCAGCAGGACCCCGCAGGGACATAGCAATCAGCCCCGGCATTTT. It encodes CATSRTPQGHSNQPRHF.